The T cell receptor beta chain described here comes from a study of T cell repertoires in cytomegalovirus infection. General study results and limits: Dominating the ex vivo response were TCR beta clonotypes that were CMV-specific and HLA-C-restricted.

TCRdb processed the reads anew with MiXCR; each CDR3 protein has one entry. The sample lists 490,000 or so distinct CDR3 sequences, about 11% occurring once. The CDR3 sequence is 14 residues long. Germline values: CDR1 SGHRS, CDR2 YFSETQ. The V gene lost 2 bases and the J gene lost 1 base, with 9 bases spanning the gap. To note about this clonotype: The antigen is undetermined.

Input material: PBMCs. The TCR originated in a human donor in good health (CMV status not recorded). Some clones in this sample may be carry-over from other donors' samples. The V gene is TRBV5-1, the J gene TRBJ1-1; D is uncertain. The CDR3 protein is CASSLRTQNTEAFF. DNA for the CDR3: TGCGCCAGCAGCTTACGGACTCAGAACACTGAAGCTTTCTTT.